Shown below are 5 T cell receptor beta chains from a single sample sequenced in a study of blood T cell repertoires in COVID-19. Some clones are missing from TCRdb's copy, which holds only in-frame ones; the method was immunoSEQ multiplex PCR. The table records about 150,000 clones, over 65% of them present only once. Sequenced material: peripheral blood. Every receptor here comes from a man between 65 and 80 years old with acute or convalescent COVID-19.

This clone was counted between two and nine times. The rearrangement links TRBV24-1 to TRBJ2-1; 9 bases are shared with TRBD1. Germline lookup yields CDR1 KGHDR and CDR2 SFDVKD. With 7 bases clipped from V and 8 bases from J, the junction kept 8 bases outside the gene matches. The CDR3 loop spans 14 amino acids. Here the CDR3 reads CATRGQGYDDEQFF. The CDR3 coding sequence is TGTGCCACCAGGGGACAGGGCTATGACGATGAGCAGTTCTTC.

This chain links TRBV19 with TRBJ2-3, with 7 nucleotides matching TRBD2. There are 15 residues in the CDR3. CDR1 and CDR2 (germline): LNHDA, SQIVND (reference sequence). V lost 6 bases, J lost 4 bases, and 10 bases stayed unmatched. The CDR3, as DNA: TGTGCCAGTAGATCTGGGGGGGGGAGCCCAGATACGCAGTATTTT. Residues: CASRSGGGSPDTQYF. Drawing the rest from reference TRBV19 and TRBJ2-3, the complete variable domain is DGGITQSPKYLFRKEGQNVTLSCEQNLNHDAMYWYRQDPGQGLRLIYYSQIVNDFQKGDIAEGYSVSREKKESFPLTVTSAQKNPTAFYLCASRSGGGSPDTQYFGPGTRLTVL.

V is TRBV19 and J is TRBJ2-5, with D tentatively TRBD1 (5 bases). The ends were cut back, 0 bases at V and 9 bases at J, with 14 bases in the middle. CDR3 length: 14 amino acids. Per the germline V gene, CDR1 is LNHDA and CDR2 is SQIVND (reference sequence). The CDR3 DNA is TGTGCCAGTAGTATAGATTCCGCCCTAGGGGCCCAGTACTTC. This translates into CASSIDSALGAQYF.

DNA of the CDR3: TGTGCCAGCAGCTCGCAGGGACTAGCGGGAGGAGATACGCAGTATTTT. The encoded protein is CASSSQGLAGGDTQYF. The chain is built from TRBV11-2 and TRBJ2-3; 15 bases agree with TRBD2. Germline CDR1 and CDR2: SGHAT and FQNNGV. The length of the CDR3 is 16 residues. The ends lost 4 bases at V and 5 bases at J; junction bases unmatched: 4.

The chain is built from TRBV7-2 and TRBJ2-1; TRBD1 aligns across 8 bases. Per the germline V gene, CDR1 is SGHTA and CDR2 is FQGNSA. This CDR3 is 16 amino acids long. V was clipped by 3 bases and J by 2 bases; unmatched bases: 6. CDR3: CASSFQGALTYNEQFF. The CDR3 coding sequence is TGTGCCAGCAGCTTTCAGGGGGCGCTTACCTACAATGAGCAGTTCTTC.